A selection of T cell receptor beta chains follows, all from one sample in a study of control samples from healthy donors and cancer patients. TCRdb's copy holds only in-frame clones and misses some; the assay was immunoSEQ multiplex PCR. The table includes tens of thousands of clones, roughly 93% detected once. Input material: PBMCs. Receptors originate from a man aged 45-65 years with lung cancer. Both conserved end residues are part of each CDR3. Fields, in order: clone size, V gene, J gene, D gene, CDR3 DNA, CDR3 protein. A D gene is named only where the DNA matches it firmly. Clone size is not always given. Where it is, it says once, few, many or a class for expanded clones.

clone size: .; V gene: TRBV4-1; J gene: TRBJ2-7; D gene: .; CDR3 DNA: TGCGCCAGCAGCCAAGATTTCGGGCAGCTCTACGAGCAGTACTTC; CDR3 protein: CASSQDFGQLYEQYF
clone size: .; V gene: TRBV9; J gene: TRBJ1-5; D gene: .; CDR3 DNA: TGTGCCAGCAGCCGGGGGGATTCTTTTAGCAATCAGCCCCAGCATTTT; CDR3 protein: CASSRGDSFSNQPQHF
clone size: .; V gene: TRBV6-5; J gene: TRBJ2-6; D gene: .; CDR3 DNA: TGTGCCAGCAGTTACAGCATCTCTGGGGCCAACGTCCTGACTTTC; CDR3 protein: CASSYSISGANVLTF
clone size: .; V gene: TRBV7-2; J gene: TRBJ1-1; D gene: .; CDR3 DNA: TGTGCCAGCAGCCTGGGGGGACTCGAAGCTTTCTTT; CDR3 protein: CASSLGGLEAFF
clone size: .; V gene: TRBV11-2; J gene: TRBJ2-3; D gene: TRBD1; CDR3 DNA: TGTGCCAGCAGCCGCCGGGACAGACCTTTCACAGATACGCAGTATTTT; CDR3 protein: CASSRRDRPFTDTQYF
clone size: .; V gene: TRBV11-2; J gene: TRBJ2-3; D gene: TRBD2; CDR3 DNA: TGTGCCAGCAGCCCCACCAGCGGGGGGCTCTTAGGTACAGATACGCAGTATTTT; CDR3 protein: CASSPTSGGLLGTDTQYF
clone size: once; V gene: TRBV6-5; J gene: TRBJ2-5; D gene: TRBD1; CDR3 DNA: TGTGCCAGCAGTTACTCGAAACAGGGGGAAGAGACCCAGTACTTC; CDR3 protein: CASSYSKQGEETQYF
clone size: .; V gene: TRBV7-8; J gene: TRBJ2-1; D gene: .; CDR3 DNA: TGTGCCAGCAGCTCCCGGAGAATGGTTGGCGATGAGCAGTTCTTC; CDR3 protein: CASSSRRMVGDEQFF
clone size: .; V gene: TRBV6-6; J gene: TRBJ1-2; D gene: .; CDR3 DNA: TGTGCCAGCAGTTATATCGGAGGGGGCTACACCTTC; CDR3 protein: CASSYIGGGYTF
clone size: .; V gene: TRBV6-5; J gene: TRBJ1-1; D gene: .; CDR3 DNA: TGTGCCACGGAAGGACAGTTGAACACTGAAGCTTTCTTT; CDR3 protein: CATEGQLNTEAFF
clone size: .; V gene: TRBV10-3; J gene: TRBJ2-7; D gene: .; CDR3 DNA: TGTGCCATCAGTGAGTCAGTAAAGACCTACGAGCAGTACTTC; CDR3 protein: CAISESVKTYEQYF
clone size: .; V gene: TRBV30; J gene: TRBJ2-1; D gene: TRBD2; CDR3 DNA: TGTGCCTGGAGTGTACAACGGCGGGGGGGCCAGAATGAGCAGTTCTTC; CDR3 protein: CAWSVQRRGGQNEQFF
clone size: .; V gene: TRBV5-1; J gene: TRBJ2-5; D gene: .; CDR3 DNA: TGCGCCAGCAGCACCCAAGAGACCCAGTACTTC; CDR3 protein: CASSTQETQYF
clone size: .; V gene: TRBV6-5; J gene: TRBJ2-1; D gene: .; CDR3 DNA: TGTGCCAGCAGGCCCGCTTTAGTCAGGTTCTTC; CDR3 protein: CASRPALVRFF
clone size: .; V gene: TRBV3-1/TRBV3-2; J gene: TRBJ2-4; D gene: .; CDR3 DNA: TGTGCCAGCAGCCAAAACTGGCAAAACATTCAGTACTTC; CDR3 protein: CASSQNWQNIQYF
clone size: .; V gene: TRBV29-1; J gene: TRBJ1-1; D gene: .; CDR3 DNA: TGCAGCGTGTATGAGGGATTTGAAGCTTTCTTT; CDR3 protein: CSVYEGFEAFF
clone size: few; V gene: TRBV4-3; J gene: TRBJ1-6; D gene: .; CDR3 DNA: TGCGCCAGCAGCCACGATATGGGCGGGACCCATTCACCCCTCCACTTT; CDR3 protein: CASSHDMGGTHSPLHF
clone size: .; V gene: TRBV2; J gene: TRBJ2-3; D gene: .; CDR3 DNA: TGTGCCAGCAGTCAAATAGGAGCTAGCACAGATACGCAGTATTTT; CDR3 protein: CASSQIGASTDTQYF
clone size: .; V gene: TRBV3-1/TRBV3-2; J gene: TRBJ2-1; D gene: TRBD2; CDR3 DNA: TGTGCCAGCAGCCAAGTAGTACTAGCGGGGAACAATGAGCAGTTCTTC; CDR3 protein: CASSQVVLAGNNEQFF
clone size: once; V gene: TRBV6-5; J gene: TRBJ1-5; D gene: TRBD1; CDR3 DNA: TGTGCCAGCAGGCCCGGCCAGGGGGCCAATCAGCCCCAGCATTTT; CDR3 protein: CASRPGQGANQPQHF
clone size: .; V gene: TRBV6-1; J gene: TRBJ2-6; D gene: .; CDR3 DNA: TGTGCCAGCAGTGAACGCGGGGGAGGGGGCTCTGGGGCCAACGTCCTGACTTTC; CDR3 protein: CASSERGGGGSGANVLTF
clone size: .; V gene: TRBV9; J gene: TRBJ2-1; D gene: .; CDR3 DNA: TGTGCCAGCAGCGTAGCTACGGGGTGGGATGAGCAGTTCTTC; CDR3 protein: CASSVATGWDEQFF
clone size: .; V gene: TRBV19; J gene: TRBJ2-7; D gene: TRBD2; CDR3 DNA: TGTGCCAGTAGTGTCCACGGGGGGTCAACCGAGCAGTACTTC; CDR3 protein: CASSVHGGSTEQYF
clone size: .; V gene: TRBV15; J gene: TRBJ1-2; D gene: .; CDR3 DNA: TGTGCCACCAGCAGAGAGGGCTATGGCTACACCTTC; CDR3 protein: CATSREGYGYTF
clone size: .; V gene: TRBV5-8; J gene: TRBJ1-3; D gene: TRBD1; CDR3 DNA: TGTGCCAGTAAAACAGGGGGGCGCGGAAACACCATATATTTT; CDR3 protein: CASKTGGRGNTIYF
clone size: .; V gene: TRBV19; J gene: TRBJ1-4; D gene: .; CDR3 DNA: TGTGCCAGTAACCCACTAGTGGGCCGCGGGGCTGAAAAACTGTTTTTT; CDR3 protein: CASNPLVGRGAEKLFF
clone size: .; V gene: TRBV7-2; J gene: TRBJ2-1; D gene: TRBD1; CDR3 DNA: TGTGCCAGCAGCTCTCAGGGACAGGGGATAAGTGAGCAGTTCTTC; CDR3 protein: CASSSQGQGISEQFF
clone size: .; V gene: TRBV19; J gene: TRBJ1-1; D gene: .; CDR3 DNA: TGTGCCAGTAGTAGACAAAGGGACACTGAAGCTTTCTTT; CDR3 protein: CASSRQRDTEAFF
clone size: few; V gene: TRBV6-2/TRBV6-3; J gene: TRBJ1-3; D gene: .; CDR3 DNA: TGTGCCAGCAGTTACTCGTCGCAGGTCTCTGGAAACACCATATATTTT; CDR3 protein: CASSYSSQVSGNTIYF
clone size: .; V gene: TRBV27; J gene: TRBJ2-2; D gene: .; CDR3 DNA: TGTGCCAGCAAATATGGGCGGGGGAACACCGGGGAGCTGTTTTTT; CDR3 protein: CASKYGRGNTGELFF
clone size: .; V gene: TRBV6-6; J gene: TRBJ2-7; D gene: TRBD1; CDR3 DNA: TGTGCCAGCAGAATGGGACAGTCCTACGAGCAGTACTTC; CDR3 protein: CASRMGQSYEQYF
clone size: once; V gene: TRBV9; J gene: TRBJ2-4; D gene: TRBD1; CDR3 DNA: TGTGCCAGCGGGGAGGGGACAGGGGAGGGCATTCAGTACTTC; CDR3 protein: CASGEGTGEGIQYF
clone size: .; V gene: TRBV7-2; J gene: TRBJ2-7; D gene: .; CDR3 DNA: TGTGCCAGCAGCTTCGGGGACTCAAGATCCTACGAGCAGTACTTC; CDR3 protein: CASSFGDSRSYEQYF
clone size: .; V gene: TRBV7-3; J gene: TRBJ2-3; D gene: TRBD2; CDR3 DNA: TGTGCCAGCAGATTAGCGGGGGTGGTAGATACGCAGTATTTT; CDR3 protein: CASRLAGVVDTQYF
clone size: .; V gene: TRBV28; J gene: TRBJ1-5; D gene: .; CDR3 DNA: TGTGCCAGCAGTCCCCCTCGGGGTATAGGCAATCAGCCCCAGCATTTT; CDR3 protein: CASSPPRGIGNQPQHF
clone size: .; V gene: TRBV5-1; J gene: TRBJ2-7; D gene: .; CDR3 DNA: TGCGCCAGCAGCTTTGGGCTCATCTACGAGCAGTACTTC; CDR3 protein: CASSFGLIYEQYF
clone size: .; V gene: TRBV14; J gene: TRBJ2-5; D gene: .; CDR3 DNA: TGTGCCAGCAGCCAATCGGAGACCCAGTACTTC; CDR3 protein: CASSQSETQYF
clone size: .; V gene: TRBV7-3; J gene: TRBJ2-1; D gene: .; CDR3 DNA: TGTGCCAGCAGCTTAACGGAGGGGACTGAGCAGTTCTTC; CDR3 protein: CASSLTEGTEQFF
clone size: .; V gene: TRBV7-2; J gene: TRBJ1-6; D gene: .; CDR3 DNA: TGTGCCAGCAGCTTTATGATGGGGCCGACGATCAGTTCACCCCTCCACTTT; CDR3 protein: CASSFMMGPTISSPLHF
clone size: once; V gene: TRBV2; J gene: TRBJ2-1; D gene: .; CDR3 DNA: TGTGCCAGCAGGGTTTCGTCTTACAATGAGCAGTTCTTC; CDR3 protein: CASRVSSYNEQFF
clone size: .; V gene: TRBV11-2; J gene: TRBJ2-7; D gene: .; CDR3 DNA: TGTGCCAGCAGCTTAGTCGACGAGCAGTACTTC; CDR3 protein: CASSLVDEQYF
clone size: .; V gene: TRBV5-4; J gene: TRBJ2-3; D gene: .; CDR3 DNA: TGTGCCAGCAGCTTGTCCAGATCTAGCACAGATACGCAGTATTTT; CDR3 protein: CASSLSRSSTDTQYF
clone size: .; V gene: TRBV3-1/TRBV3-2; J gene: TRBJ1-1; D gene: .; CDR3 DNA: TGTGCCAGCAGCCAAGGAGGGACTGAAGCTTTCTTT; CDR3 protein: CASSQGGTEAFF
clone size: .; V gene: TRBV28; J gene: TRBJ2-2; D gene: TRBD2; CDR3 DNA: TGTGCCAGCAGGCAAGCTAGCGGGGGGTTCACCGGGGAGCTGTTTTTT; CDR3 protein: CASRQASGGFTGELFF
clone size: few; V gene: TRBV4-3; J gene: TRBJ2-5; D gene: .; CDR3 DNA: TGCGCCAGCAGCCTCCAAGCTTCGAGTCAAGAGACCCAGTACTTC; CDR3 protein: CASSLQASSQETQYF
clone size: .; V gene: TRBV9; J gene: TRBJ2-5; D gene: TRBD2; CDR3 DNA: TGTGCCAGCAGCGTCGCGGGGGTTAGAGGGGAGACCCAGTACTTC; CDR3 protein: CASSVAGVRGETQYF
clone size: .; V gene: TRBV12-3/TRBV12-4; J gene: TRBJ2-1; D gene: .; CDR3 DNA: TGTGCCAGCAGTTTTCTAGCGAAGCAGTTCTTC; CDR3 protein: CASSFLAKQFF
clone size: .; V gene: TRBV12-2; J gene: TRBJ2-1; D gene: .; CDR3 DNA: TGTGCAAGCCTTCACCACTCGACAGGGCCCACGGGCAATGAGCAGTTCTTC; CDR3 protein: CASLHHSTGPTGNEQFF
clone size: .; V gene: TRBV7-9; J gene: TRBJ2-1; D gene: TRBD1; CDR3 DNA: TGTGCCAGCAGCCCTCGGACAGGCGTTGATGAGCAGTTCTTC; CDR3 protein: CASSPRTGVDEQFF
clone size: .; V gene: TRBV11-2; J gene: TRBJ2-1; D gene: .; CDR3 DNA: TGTGCCAGCAGCTTAGTGGGTGCAGTCTCCTACAATGAGCAGTTCTTC; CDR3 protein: CASSLVGAVSYNEQFF
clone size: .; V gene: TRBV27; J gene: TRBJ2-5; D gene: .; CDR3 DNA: TGTGCCAGCAGTCCCGATTCCCTCCGACAAGGGAGAGATCTGGAGACCCAGTACTTC; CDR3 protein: CASSPDSLRQGRDLETQYF